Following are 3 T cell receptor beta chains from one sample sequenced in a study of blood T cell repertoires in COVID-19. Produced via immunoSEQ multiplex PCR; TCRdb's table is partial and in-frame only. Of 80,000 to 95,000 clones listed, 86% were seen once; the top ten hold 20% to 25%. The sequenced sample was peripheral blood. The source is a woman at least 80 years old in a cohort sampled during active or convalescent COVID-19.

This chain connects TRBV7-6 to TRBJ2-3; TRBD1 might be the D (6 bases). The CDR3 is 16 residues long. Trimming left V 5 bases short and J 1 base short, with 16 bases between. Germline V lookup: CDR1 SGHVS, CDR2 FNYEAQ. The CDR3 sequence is CASSPSNRVGTDTQYF. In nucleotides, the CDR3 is TGTGCCAGCAGCCCCTCGAACAGGGTGGGCACAGATACGCAGTATTTT.

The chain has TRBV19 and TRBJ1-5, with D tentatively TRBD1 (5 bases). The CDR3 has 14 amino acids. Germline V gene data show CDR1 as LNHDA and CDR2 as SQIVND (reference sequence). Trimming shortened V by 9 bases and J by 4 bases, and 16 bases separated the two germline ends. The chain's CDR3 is CASLEGSFNQPQHF. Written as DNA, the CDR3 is TGTGCCAGCTTGGAGGGGAGCTTTAATCAGCCCCAGCATTTT. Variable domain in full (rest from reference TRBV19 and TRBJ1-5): DGGITQSPKYLFRKEGQNVTLSCEQNLNHDAMYWYRQDPGQGLRLIYYSQIVNDFQKGDIAEGYSVSREKKESFPLTVTSAQKNPTAFYLCASLEGSFNQPQHFGDGTRLSIL.

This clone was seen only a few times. This CDR3 reads CASSGTQGSDTIYF. The CDR3 region has the DNA TGTGCCAGCAGCGGAACACAGGGCTCGGACACCATATATTTT. V and J are TRBV6-4 and TRBJ1-3; perhaps TRBD1 as D (6 bases). Deletions cut 6 bases from V and 8 bases from J, with 17 bases between. Germline assignment: CDR1 MRHNA and CDR2 SNTAGT. This CDR3 is built from 14 residues.